Detailed here is one TCR beta chain. Its antigen is undetermined. This sample is part of a study of CD8 T cells in ankylosing spondylitis. With molecular barcodes, quantitative 5'-RACE was used to make the TCR beta libraries. In TCRdb, the 5' RACE reads were re-called with MiXCR into one record per CDR3 protein. This repertoire shows about 540,000 distinct CDR3 sequences, 10% to 15% found once; its top ten account for around 6.8%. Overall study findings and caveats: A TCR beta motif of eight highly homologous variants appeared characteristic of ankylosing spondylitis blood.

V was pared by 3 bases and J by 4 bases, with 10 bases between. Per germline, CDR1 SGHAT and CDR2 FQNNGV. The CDR3 extends over 13 amino acids. Sequenced input: blood, either unsorted or a sorted T cell fraction (not recorded which). J is TRBJ2-7 and V is TRBV11-2, with D uncertain. The origin of this receptor is a male donor with ankylosing spondylitis. The CDR3 DNA is TGTGCCAGCAGCTTTTCTATGGCTTACGAGCAGTACGTC. Amino acids: CASSFSMAYEQYV.